Sequencing of this T cell receptor beta chain was carried out in a study of beta chain features in type 1 diabetes. Whole-study results and caveats: Within each of all four CD4+ subsets, Type 1 diabetes patients had TCRB CDR3s that were moderately but significantly shorter. Patients showed naive, central memory and Treg TCRB repertoires that appeared more similar than those of healthy donors. Patients with type 1 diabetes showed fewer VDJ junction insertions and more deletions.

Isolated RNA was reverse transcribed in full, so expressed TCRB transcripts were sequenced. Clones were sequenced by immunoSEQ multiplex PCR, and TCRdb holds only the in-frame ones, with some missing. The data hold approximately 280,000 clones, with approximately 15% observed a single time. This clone was counted only a few times. Its antigen is undetermined. This CDR3 has 14 amino acids. V was pared by 2 bases and J by 3 bases, with 8 bases between. Sequenced material: naive CD4+ T cells from blood. The TCR originated in a man between 18 and 29 years old with type 1 diabetes. The chain links TRBV23-1 to TRBJ2-1; TRBD2 is a possible D gene (5 bases). TRBV23-1 is an ORF, and what it does is uncertain. CDR3 residues: CASSQEGYYNEQFF. CDR3 DNA sequence: TGCGCCAGCAGTCAAGAGGGATACTACAATGAGCAGTTCTTC.